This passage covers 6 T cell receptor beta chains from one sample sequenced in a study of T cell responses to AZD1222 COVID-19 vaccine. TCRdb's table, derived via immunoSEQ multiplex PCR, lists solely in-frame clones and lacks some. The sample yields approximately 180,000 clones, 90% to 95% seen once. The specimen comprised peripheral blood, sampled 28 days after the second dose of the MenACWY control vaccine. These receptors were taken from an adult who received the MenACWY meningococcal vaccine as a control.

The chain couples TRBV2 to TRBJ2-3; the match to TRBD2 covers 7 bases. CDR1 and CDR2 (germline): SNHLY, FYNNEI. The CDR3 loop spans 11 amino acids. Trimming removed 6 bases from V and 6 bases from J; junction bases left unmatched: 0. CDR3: CASSGGDTQYF. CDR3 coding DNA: TGTGCCAGCAGCGGGGGGGATACGCAGTATTTT.

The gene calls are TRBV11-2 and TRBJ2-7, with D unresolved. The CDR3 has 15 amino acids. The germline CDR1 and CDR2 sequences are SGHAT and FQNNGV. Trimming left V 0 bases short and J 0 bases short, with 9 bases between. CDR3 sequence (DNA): TGTGCCAGCAGCTTAGATCTCCGGAGCTCCTACGAGCAGTACTTC. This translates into CASSLDLRSSYEQYF. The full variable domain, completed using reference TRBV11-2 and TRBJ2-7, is EAGVAQSPRYKIIEKRQSVAFWCNPISGHATLYWYQQILGQGPKLLIQFQNNGVVDDSQLPKDRFSAERLKGVDSTLKIQPAKLEDSAVYLCASSLDLRSSYEQYFGPGTRLTVT.

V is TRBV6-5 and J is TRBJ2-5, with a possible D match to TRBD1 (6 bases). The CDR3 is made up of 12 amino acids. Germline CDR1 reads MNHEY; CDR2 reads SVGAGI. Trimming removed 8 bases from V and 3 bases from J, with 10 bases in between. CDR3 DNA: TGTGCCAGCGGGGCAGGGGAAGAGACCCAGTACTTC. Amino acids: CASGAGEETQYF.

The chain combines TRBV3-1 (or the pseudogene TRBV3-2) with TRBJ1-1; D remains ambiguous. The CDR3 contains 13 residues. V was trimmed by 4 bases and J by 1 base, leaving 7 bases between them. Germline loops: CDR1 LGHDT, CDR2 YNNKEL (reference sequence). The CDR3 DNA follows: TGTGCCAGCAGCCGATTCGGGAACACTGAAGCTTTCTTT. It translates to CASSRFGNTEAFF.

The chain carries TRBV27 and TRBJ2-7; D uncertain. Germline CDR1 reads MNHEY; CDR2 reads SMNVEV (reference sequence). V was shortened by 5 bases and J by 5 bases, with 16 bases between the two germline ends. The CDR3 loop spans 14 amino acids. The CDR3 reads CASSGLSGLNEQYF. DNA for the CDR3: TGTGCCAGCAGTGGGCTGAGTGGGTTGAACGAGCAGTACTTC.

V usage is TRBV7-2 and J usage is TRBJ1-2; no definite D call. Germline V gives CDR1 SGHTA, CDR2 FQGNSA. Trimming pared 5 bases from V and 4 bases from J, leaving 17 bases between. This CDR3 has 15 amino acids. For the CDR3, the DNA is TGTGCCAGCAGCCCCCCCTACCGCGGATCCTATGGCTACACCTTC. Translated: CASSPPYRGSYGYTF.